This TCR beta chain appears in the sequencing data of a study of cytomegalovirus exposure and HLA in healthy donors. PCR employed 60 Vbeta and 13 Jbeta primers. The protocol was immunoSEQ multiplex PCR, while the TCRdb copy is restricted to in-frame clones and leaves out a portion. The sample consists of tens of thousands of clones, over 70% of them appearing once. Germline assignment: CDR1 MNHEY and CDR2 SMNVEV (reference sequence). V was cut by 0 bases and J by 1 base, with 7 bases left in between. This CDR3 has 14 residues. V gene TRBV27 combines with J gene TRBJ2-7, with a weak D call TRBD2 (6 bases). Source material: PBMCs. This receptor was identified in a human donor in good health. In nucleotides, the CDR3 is TGTGCCAGCAGTTTATCGGGACTGTCCTACGAGCAGTACTTC. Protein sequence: CASSLSGLSYEQYF.